This passage covers 31 T cell receptor beta chains from one sample sequenced in a study of OX40 agonist ivuxolimab in advanced cancers. The data were produced by immunoSEQ multiplex PCR, yet TCRdb's version contains in-frame clones alone and is incomplete. This table has more than 50,000 clones, 85% appearing once. The input for sequencing was CD4+ or CD8+ T cells sorted from blood, taken in a trial of the OX40 agonist ivuxolimab. Every receptor here comes from an adult with an advanced solid tumor such as melanoma, head and neck, liver or kidney cancer.

The J gene is TRBJ1-2, the V gene TRBV7-9, with D unclear. V lost 3 bases to trimming and J lost 0 bases, with 14 bases between them. The germline V gene encodes CDR1 SEHNR and CDR2 FQNEAQ (reference sequence). The CDR3 totals 16 residues. CDR3 loop: CASSFASGISNYGYTF. CDR3 DNA: TGTGCCAGCAGCTTTGCTTCTGGGATTTCTAACTATGGCTACACCTTC.

The J gene is TRBJ2-1, the V gene TRBV7-2, with 7 positions matching TRBD2. Unmatched junction bases numbered 4, after V lost 5 bases and J lost 9 bases. Germline CDR1 is SGHTA and CDR2 is FQGNSA. CDR3 length equals 12 residues. CDR3 DNA: TGTGCCAGCAGCACCGGGGGGACTGAGCAGTTCTTC. Translated: CASSTGGTEQFF. The full variable domain, with the rest looked up from reference TRBV7-2 and TRBJ2-1, is GAGVSQSPSNKVTEKGKDVELRCDPISGHTALYWYRQSLGQGLEFLIYFQGNSAPDKSGLPSDRFSAERTGGSVSTLTIQRTQQEDSAVYLCASSTGGTEQFFGPGTRLTVL.

The chain has TRBV30 and TRBJ2-7; D might be TRBD1 (6 bases). Germline CDR1 GTSNPN, CDR2 SVGIG (reference sequence). The CDR3 contains 14 residues. V dropped 3 bases and J dropped 5 bases, with 17 bases sitting between them. CDR3: CAWRPLTGIHEQYF. The CDR3 DNA follows: TGTGCCTGGAGGCCCTTAACAGGGATCCACGAGCAGTACTTC.

In DNA form, the CDR3 reads TGTGCCAGCAGCTCTTTCGCCCTTTCCTACAATGAGCAGTTCTTC. This gives the protein CASSSFALSYNEQFF. This sequence joins TRBV7-9 and TRBJ2-1, with D unresolved. The V gene's germline CDR1 is SEHNR and CDR2 FQNEAQ (reference sequence). This CDR3 spans 15 amino acids. Deletions cut 4 bases from V and 1 base from J, with 11 bases between.

The chain recombines TRBV25-1 with TRBJ2-3, with 9 bases fitting TRBD1. Germline V gene sequence: CDR1 MGHDK, CDR2 SYGVNS. V gave up 8 bases and J gave up 3 bases; unmatched junction bases: 3. The CDR3 is made up of 13 amino acids. CDR3 DNA: TGTGCCAGCGGTGGACAGGGGACAGATACGCAGTATTTT. Protein product: CASGGQGTDTQYF.

V gene TRBV6-1 combines with J gene TRBJ2-2; D unresolved. This CDR3 has 14 amino acids. V shed 2 bases and J shed 6 bases, with 10 bases lying between them. Germline-derived CDR1 and CDR2 are MNHNS and SASEGT. The CDR3 reads CASSEHRESGELFF. DNA for the CDR3: TGTGCCAGCAGTGAACATAGGGAATCCGGGGAGCTGTTTTTT.

This clone was counted a few times. J is TRBJ2-6 and V is TRBV27; 10 bases agree with TRBD2. In germline, CDR1 is MNHEY, CDR2 SMNVEV (reference sequence). This CDR3 comprises 17 residues. Losses at the gene ends were 5 bases for V and 4 bases for J; bases not matched to a gene: 8. CDR3 in amino acids: CASSLGLAVGGANVLTF. The CDR3 DNA follows: TGTGCCAGCAGTCTCGGACTAGCGGTGGGAGGGGCCAACGTCCTGACTTTC. Using reference TRBV27 and TRBJ2-6 for the parts outside the CDR3, the full variable domain is EAQVTQNPRYLITVTGKKLTVTCSQNMNHEYMSWYRQDPGLGLRQIYYSMNVEVTDKGDVPEGYKVSRKEKRNFPLILESPSPNQTSLYFCASSLGLAVGGANVLTFGAGSRLTVL.

This clone was picked up one time. The chain carries TRBV4-3 and TRBJ1-6; 8 bases are a match to TRBD1. The CDR3 runs to 16 residues. V lost 0 bases to trimming and J lost 9 bases; unmatched junction nucleotides: 7. The V gene's germline CDR1 is LGHNA and CDR2 YSLEER. The CDR3 DNA reads as TGCGCCAGCAGCCAAGATGGCCCAGGGGGCTTTTCACCCCTCCACTTT. Protein product: CASSQDGPGGFSPLHF.

In its sample, this clone was seen once. The chain carries TRBV6-6 and TRBJ1-2; tentatively, D is TRBD1 (5 bases). Germline V CDR1 and CDR2: MNHNY, SVGAGI (reference sequence). V lost 9 bases, J lost 4 bases, and 21 bases lay in between. The CDR3 loop spans 15 amino acids. CDR3 DNA sequence: TGTGCCAGTCCCGGGTGGGGGACGGGGTCCTATGGCTACACCTTC. Translated: CASPGWGTGSYGYTF.

This clone showed up just a few times. The V and J genes are TRBV27 and TRBJ2-2; the match to TRBD1 covers 9 bases. The CDR3 length is 17 residues. The V gene end was trimmed by 0 bases and the J gene end by 5 bases; junction bases not matched to a gene: 7. Germline V gene sequence: CDR1 MNHEY, CDR2 SMNVEV (reference sequence). The CDR3 coding sequence is TGTGCCAGCAGTTTATCCCCAGGGACAGGGTTGACCGGGGAGCTGTTTTTT. It encodes CASSLSPGTGLTGELFF.

This chain links TRBV11-3 with TRBJ2-1; 8 nucleotides align to TRBD2. The CDR3 spans 14 residues. V was clipped by 5 bases and J by 4 bases; unmatched bases: 4. Germline V gene lookup returns CDR1 SGHNT and CDR2 YENEEA. In nucleotides, the CDR3 is TGTGCCAGCAGCGTAGCGGGACTGTACAATGAGCAGTTCTTC. Its protein product is CASSVAGLYNEQFF. Supplemented by reference TRBV11-3 and TRBJ2-1, the full variable domain reads EAGVVQSPRYKIIEKKQPVAFWCNPISGHNTLYWYLQNLGQGPELLIRYENEEAVDDSQLPKDRFSAERLKGVDSTLKIQPAELGDSAVYLCASSVAGLYNEQFFGPGTRLTVL.

The chain uses TRBV11-2 and TRBJ2-7; D is uncertain. The CDR3 is made up of 12 amino acids. Trimming cost V 0 bases and J 5 bases, with 5 bases left between them. Looked up from germline, CDR1 is SGHAT and CDR2 is FQNNGV. This CDR3 reads CASSLDQDEQYF. The CDR3 DNA reads TGTGCCAGCAGCTTAGATCAGGACGAGCAGTACTTC.

The V and J genes are TRBV29-1 and TRBJ2-1, with 9 bases aligning to TRBD2. From germline, CDR1 is SQVTM and CDR2 ANQGSEA. After removal of 8 bases from V and 4 bases from J, the junction contained 18 bases not matched to a gene. The CDR3 loop spans 17 amino acids. The CDR3 DNA follows: TGCAGCCTAGAAGGGGTAGGCGGGAGGGTCCGGTACAATGAGCAGTTCTTC. Its translation: CSLEGVGGRVRYNEQFF.

The rearrangement uses TRBV11-1 and TRBJ2-7; 7 bases align to TRBD2. There are 14 residues in the CDR3. The V gene's germline CDR1 is SGHAT and CDR2 FQDESV (reference sequence). The junction had 9 bases not matched to a gene; V was cut back by 5 bases and J by 5 bases. The DNA of the CDR3 is TGTGCCAGCAGCCCCGAAGCGGGAACCGACGAGCAGTACTTC. It translates to CASSPEAGTDEQYF.

This clone was counted only a few times. The chain links TRBV11-3 to TRBJ2-1; D is ambiguous. Deletions cut 2 bases from V and 9 bases from J, with 11 bases between. Germline CDR1 is SGHNT and CDR2 is YENEEA. The CDR3 extends over 13 amino acids. The CDR3 loop reads CASSLNRGGEQFF. CDR3 nucleotide sequence: TGTGCCAGCAGCTTAAACAGAGGCGGTGAGCAGTTCTTC.

This clone was seen more than once but under ten times. The chain is built from TRBV7-8 and TRBJ2-7; D is possibly TRBD2 (6 bases). V was clipped by 2 bases and J by 2 bases, with 13 bases between them. This CDR3 has 15 amino acids. The V gene's germline CDR1 is SGHVS and CDR2 FQNEAQ. CDR3 loop: CASSLRRDRAYEQYF. In nucleotides, the CDR3 is TGTGCCAGCAGCTTAAGGAGGGACCGAGCCTACGAGCAGTACTTC.

The rearrangement uses TRBV18 and TRBJ2-1; D assignment may be TRBD1 or TRBD2 (6 bases each). The CDR3 extends over 13 amino acids. The ends were cut back, 2 bases at V and 5 bases at J, with 7 bases in the middle. The germline gives CDR1 KGHSH, CDR2 LQKENI. As DNA, the CDR3 is TGTGCCAGCTCACCAGGGGGGCACAATGAGCAGTTCTTC. The encoded protein is CASSPGGHNEQFF.

V usage is TRBV28 and J usage is TRBJ2-1, with 7 bases fitting TRBD2. The germline V gene encodes CDR1 MDHEN and CDR2 SYDVKM. The CDR3 totals 15 residues. V lost 6 bases to trimming and J lost 0 bases; unmatched junction nucleotides: 5. CDR3 protein: CASRISGSSYNEQFF. CDR3 nucleotide sequence: TGTGCCAGCAGAATTAGCGGGTCCTCCTACAATGAGCAGTTCTTC.

V gene TRBV25-1 combines with J gene TRBJ2-1; tentative D call: TRBD2 (6 bases). CDR1 is MGHDK and CDR2 is SYGVNS in the germline V gene. The CDR3 is made up of 15 amino acids. V was pared by 2 bases and J by 1 base, with 9 bases between. Here the CDR3 DNA reads TGTGCCAGCAGTGAAGGCGGGATGTCCTACAATGAGCAGTTCTTC. Translated, it gives CASSEGGMSYNEQFF.

The chain uses TRBV28 and TRBJ2-7; TRBD2 is a possible D gene (6 bases). CDR3 size: 15 residues. The V end was cut by 4 bases, the J end by 2 bases, with 15 bases between. Germline V gives CDR1 MDHEN, CDR2 SYDVKM. The DNA for the CDR3 is TGTGCCAGCAGTTCGGGAGATAGCGGAACCTACGAGCAGTACTTC. Encoded protein: CASSSGDSGTYEQYF. Together with reference TRBV28 and TRBJ2-7, the CDR3 gives the full variable domain: DVKVTQSSRYLVKRTGEKVFLECVQDMDHENMFWYRQDPGLGLRLIYFSYDVKMKEKGDIPEGYSVSREKKERFSLILESASTNQTSMYLCASSSGDSGTYEQYFGPGTRLTVT.

The V and J genes are TRBV9 and TRBJ2-1; D remains ambiguous. CDR1 is SGDLS and CDR2 is YYNGEE in the germline V gene. Trimming left V 3 bases short and J 5 bases short, with 12 bases between. The CDR3 totals 14 residues. The CDR3 here is CASSALVFDNEQFF. The CDR3 DNA reads TGTGCCAGCAGCGCGTTGGTATTCGACAATGAGCAGTTCTTC.

The rearrangement uses TRBV11-2 and TRBJ2-4; weak D call: TRBD1 (5 bases). In germline, CDR1 is SGHAT, CDR2 FQNNGV. This CDR3 region has 16 residues. Trimming left V 5 bases short and J 1 base short, with 15 bases between. For the CDR3, the DNA is TGTGCCAGCAGCCTATGGACACTTAGGGCCAAAAACATTCAGTACTTC. It encodes CASSLWTLRAKNIQYF.

V and J are TRBV19 and TRBJ2-2; D is possibly TRBD1 (5 bases). This CDR3 is built from 13 residues. The V gene lost 6 bases and the J gene lost 7 bases, with 12 bases spanning the gap. Germline-derived CDR1 and CDR2 are LNHDA and SQIVND (reference sequence). The CDR3 DNA sequence: TGTGCCAGTAGCGGCAGGGCGGTCGGGGAGCTGTTTTTT. This sequence encodes CASSGRAVGELFF.

The rearrangement joins TRBV25-1 to TRBJ2-7; D perhaps matches TRBD1 (7 bases). V was clipped by 1 base and J by 5 bases, with 12 bases between them. The CDR3 is 14 residues long. Germline values: CDR1 MGHDK, CDR2 SYGVNS. The CDR3 nucleotides read TGTGCCAGCAGTGAATCCAGGGGGGCGGACGAGCAGTACTTC. Translation: CASSESRGADEQYF.

The gene calls are TRBV15 and TRBJ2-1, with D unresolved. CDR1 is LNHNV and CDR2 is YYDKDF in the germline V gene (reference sequence). The CDR3 loop spans 14 amino acids. Deletions cut 0 bases from V and 6 bases from J, with 9 bases between. In DNA, the CDR3 is TGTGCCACCAGCAGAGATCGACTTTCCAATGAGCAGTTCTTC. It specifies CATSRDRLSNEQFF.

The chain is built from TRBV4-3 and TRBJ2-1; 9 positions match TRBD2. The CDR3 has 18 amino acids. The V segment lost 1 base and the J segment 7 bases; nucleotides outside the gene matches: 14. The germline gives CDR1 LGHNA, CDR2 YSLEER. The CDR3 is CASSQVAGGLFRGNEQFF. The DNA of the CDR3 is TGCGCCAGCAGCCAAGTCGCGGGGGGGTTATTCAGGGGAAATGAGCAGTTCTTC.

The genes are TRBV7-8 and TRBJ1-5; D not resolved. Germline CDR1 SGHVS, CDR2 FQNEAQ. The CDR3 loop spans 13 amino acids. With 4 bases removed from V and 7 bases from J, the gap between germline ends came to 11 bases. CDR3 loop: CASSYDTGQPQHF. In nucleotides, the CDR3 is TGTGCCAGCAGCTATGACACGGGGCAGCCCCAGCATTTT.

The chain links TRBV4-3 to TRBJ2-1, with a weak D call TRBD2 (6 bases). Germline V CDR1 and CDR2: LGHNA, YSLEER. The CDR3 is 15 residues long. With 0 bases removed from V and 4 bases from J, the gap between germline ends came to 10 bases. CDR3: CASSQDLRGYNEQFF. The CDR3 region has the DNA TGCGCCAGCAGCCAAGATCTGCGGGGTTACAATGAGCAGTTCTTC.

The genes are TRBV6-5 and TRBJ2-7, with 7 bases identical to TRBD1. Germline-derived CDR1 and CDR2 are MNHEY and SVGAGI. The V and J ends lost 4 bases and 3 bases, in that order; junction bases with no gene match: 9. This CDR3 has 15 amino acids. The CDR3 sequence: CASSLRDSDYYEQYF. The CDR3 nucleotides read TGTGCCAGCAGTTTACGGGACAGCGACTACTACGAGCAGTACTTC.

In its sample, this clone was seen once. The chain combines TRBV27 with TRBJ2-1, with TRBD2 matching over 9 bases. V was clipped by 7 bases and J by 4 bases; unmatched bases: 8. Germline V gene lookup returns CDR1 MNHEY and CDR2 SMNVEV (reference sequence). The CDR3 contains 15 residues. DNA for the CDR3: TGTGCCAGCAAACCTAGCGGGACCCCGTACAATGAGCAGTTCTTC. Its protein product is CASKPSGTPYNEQFF.

The chain joins TRBV30 to TRBJ2-5, with D unresolved. V was pared by 0 bases and J by 1 base, with 9 bases between. The CDR3 is made up of 14 amino acids. The germline gives CDR1 GTSNPN, CDR2 SVGIG (reference sequence). This chain's CDR3 is CAWSVRLLQETQYF. The CDR3 DNA is TGTGCCTGGAGTGTGCGGCTACTCCAAGAGACCCAGTACTTC.